This passage covers 21 T cell receptor beta chains from one sample sequenced in a study of T cells in Graves' hyperthyroidism and ophthalmopathy. What was amplified from RNA transcripts were TCR beta CDR3 regions. Using the HTBI primer set, a first-round RT-PCR was run on the TCR CDR3. TCRdb re-derived calls from the multiplex PCR reads in MiXCR, one entry per CDR3 protein. Here the sample spans 110,000 to 150,000 distinct CDR3 sequences, 22% being singletons. The sample consisted of blood. Source of these receptors: a woman in her fifties or sixties with Graves' hyperthyroidism that later progressed to Graves' ophthalmopathy.

The chain recombines TRBV20-1 with TRBJ2-1; 9 bases are a match to TRBD2. J was trimmed by 7 bases and V by 4 bases; bases with no gene match: 8. Looked up from germline, CDR1 is DFQATT and CDR2 is SNEGSKA (reference sequence). The CDR3 extends over 14 amino acids. CDR3 DNA: TGCAGTGCTAAAATTAGCGGGAGTGTTAATGAGCAGTTCTTC. Its translation: CSAKISGSVNEQFF.

Many counts were recorded for this clonotype. The chain employs TRBV14 and TRBJ2-2; 9 bases agree with TRBD1. With V trimmed by 4 bases and J by 4 bases, 4 bases remained unmatched. CDR1 is SGHDN and CDR2 is FVKESK in the germline V gene. This CDR3 has 15 amino acids. CDR3 residues: CASSPGQGRTGELFF. CDR3 DNA sequence: TGTGCCAGCAGCCCGGGACAGGGTCGCACCGGGGAGCTGTTTTTT. Looking up the rest from reference TRBV14 and TRBJ2-2 gives the full variable domain: EAGVTQFPSHSVIEKGQTVTLRCDPISGHDNLYWYRRVMGKEIKFLLHFVKESKQDESGMPNNRFLAERTGGTYSTLKVQPAELEDSGVYFCASSPGQGRTGELFFGEGSRLTVL.

There are many counts of this clonotype. The V call is TRBV18, the J call TRBJ2-3; D assignment may be TRBD1 or TRBD2 (5 bases each). Trimming removed 2 bases at V and 2 bases at J, with 11 bases between. The CDR3 contains 15 residues. Looked up from germline, CDR1 is KGHSH and CDR2 is LQKENI. The CDR3 region has the DNA TGTGCCAGCTCACCAGGGAGAGGGGTCACAGATACGCAGTATTTT. It codes for CASSPGRGVTDTQYF.

The chain joins TRBV6-5 to TRBJ1-2; 7 positions agree with TRBD1. Germline lookup yields CDR1 MNHEY and CDR2 SVGAGI. The trim removed 0 bases at V and 4 bases at J, leaving 8 bases unmatched. This CDR3 spans 16 amino acids. CDR3: CASSYSAQGPFYGYTF. The CDR3 coding sequence is TGTGCCAGCAGTTACTCGGCACAGGGGCCGTTCTATGGCTACACCTTC.

Ten or more counts support this clonotype. The J gene is TRBJ2-7, the V gene TRBV20-1, with 9 bases lining up with TRBD2. Trimming at V came to 6 bases and at J to 4 bases, leaving 13 bases not matched to a gene. The germline gives CDR1 DFQATT, CDR2 SNEGSKA (reference sequence). There are 15 residues in the CDR3. In nucleotides, the CDR3 is TGCAGTGCCAACTCAGGGACTAGCACGAGGTACGAGCAGTACTTC. It specifies CSANSGTSTRYEQYF.

This clonotype was seen ten or more times. CDR3 in amino acids: CASSPGTANNEQFF. The CDR3 nucleotides read TGTGCCAGCAGTCCGGGGACAGCAAACAATGAGCAGTTCTTC. The chain uses TRBV12-3 or TRBV12-4 and TRBJ2-1; the match to TRBD1 covers 7 bases. The J segment lost 5 bases and the V segment lost 5 bases, leaving 6 bases of the junction unmatched. The CDR3 is made up of 14 amino acids.

This clonotype was counted many times. The V gene is TRBV11-2, the J gene TRBJ2-2, with TRBD2 matching 9 bases. Unmatched junction bases numbered 5, after V lost 3 bases and J lost 3 bases. Germline V lookup: CDR1 SGHAT, CDR2 FQNNGV. The CDR3 consists of 16 residues. The CDR3 DNA sequence: TGTGCCAGCAGCTTTAGCGGGAGTCGTTACACCGGGGAGCTGTTTTTT. This sequence encodes CASSFSGSRYTGELFF. Combining the CDR3 with reference TRBV11-2 and TRBJ2-2 gives the whole variable domain EAGVAQSPRYKIIEKRQSVAFWCNPISGHATLYWYQQILGQGPKLLIQFQNNGVVDDSQLPKDRFSAERLKGVDSTLKIQPAKLEDSAVYLCASSFSGSRYTGELFFGEGSRLTVL.

This clonotype was detected a few times. The chain recombines TRBV6-1 with TRBJ1-1, with D unclear. This CDR3 spans 13 amino acids. The V gene lost 7 bases and the J gene lost 3 bases, with 12 bases spanning the gap. Germline lookup yields CDR1 MNHNS and CDR2 SASEGT. CDR3 region: CASTALMDTEAFF. The CDR3 DNA reads as TGTGCCAGCACTGCCCTAATGGACACTGAAGCTTTCTTT.

V gene TRBV19 combines with J gene TRBJ1-5; D not resolved. CDR3 length: 14 amino acids. Germline-derived CDR1 and CDR2 are LNHDA and SQIVND (reference sequence). Trimming removed 3 bases from V and 2 bases from J, with 8 bases in between. Here the CDR3 reads CASSISDGNQPQHF. CDR3 sequence (DNA): TGTGCCAGTAGTATTTCGGATGGCAATCAGCCCCAGCATTTT.

In its sample, this clonotype was seen many times. V gene TRBV28 combines with J gene TRBJ2-1; 7 nucleotides line up with TRBD1. Germline lookup yields CDR1 MDHEN and CDR2 SYDVKM. This CDR3 is 16 amino acids long. With V trimmed by 6 bases and J by 1 base, 9 bases remained unmatched. The CDR3 region has the DNA TGTGCCAGCAGCCTCTTAGGGGGACAGTCCTACAATGAGCAGTTCTTC. Protein: CASSLLGGQSYNEQFF. Complete variable domain (other parts from reference TRBV28 and TRBJ2-1): DVKVTQSSRYLVKRTGEKVFLECVQDMDHENMFWYRQDPGLGLRLIYFSYDVKMKEKGDIPEGYSVSREKKERFSLILESASTNQTSMYLCASSLLGGQSYNEQFFGPGTRLTVL.

V usage is TRBV5-6 and J usage is TRBJ1-6, with TRBD1 matching over 9 bases. This CDR3 has 13 residues. Germline V lookup: CDR1 SGHDT, CDR2 YYEEEE. Unmatched junction bases numbered 6, after V lost 7 bases and J lost 10 bases. The CDR3 spells CASAGQGTSPLHF. In DNA form, the CDR3 reads TGTGCCAGCGCTGGACAGGGGACATCACCCCTCCACTTT.

The V call is TRBV10-3, the J call TRBJ2-5, with 9 bases aligning to TRBD2. This CDR3 contains 12 residues. J was trimmed by 4 bases and V by 6 bases; bases with no gene match: 0. CDR1 and CDR2 from the germline V gene are ENHRY and SYGVKD. The CDR3 DNA reads as TGTGCCATCAGAGCGGGAGGAGAGACCCAGTACTTC. This sequence encodes CAIRAGGETQYF.

The chain is built from TRBV9 and TRBJ2-5; 9 bases map to TRBD2. Germline V gene lookup returns CDR1 SGDLS and CDR2 YYNGEE. The CDR3 covers 16 residues. After removal of 4 bases from V and 5 bases from J, the junction contained 12 bases not matched to a gene. The CDR3: CASSQLGGRALETQYF. CDR3 coding DNA: TGTGCCAGCAGCCAACTTGGCGGGAGGGCCCTGGAGACCCAGTACTTC.

This clonotype appeared many times. CDR3 sequence reads: CSAPKGSTDTQYF. The DNA of the CDR3 is TGCAGTGCCCCAAAAGGGAGCACAGATACGCAGTATTTT. This chain links TRBV20-1 with TRBJ2-3; D call uncertain. Germline loops: CDR1 DFQATT, CDR2 SNEGSKA (reference sequence). There are 13 residues in the CDR3. Trimming cost V 6 bases and J 0 bases, with 10 bases left between them.

The gene calls are TRBV12-3 or TRBV12-4 and TRBJ1-5, with 7 bases matching TRBD1. The CDR3 loop spans 11 amino acids. Trimming at V came to 6 bases and at J to 14 bases, leaving 7 bases not matched to a gene. As DNA, the CDR3 is TGTGCCAGCAGCATACAGGGGAAAAAGCATTTT. Encoded protein: CASSIQGKKHF.

The J gene is TRBJ2-2, the V gene TRBV11-2; 14 positions agree with TRBD2. CDR1 and CDR2 from the germline V gene are SGHAT and FQNNGV. J lost 2 bases, V lost 1 base, and 3 bases had no gene match. The CDR3 is 18 residues long. CDR3 in DNA: TGTGCCAGCAGCTTAGTGACTAGCGGGAGGGTTAACACCGGGGAGCTGTTTTTT. It specifies CASSLVTSGRVNTGELFF.

The chain combines TRBV6-6 with TRBJ2-7; the D is unclear. Trimming took 2 bases from V and 2 from J, leaving 10 bases between them. The CDR3 runs 14 residues. Germline loops: CDR1 MNHNY, CDR2 SVGAGI (reference sequence). The CDR3 here is CASSYLGSTYEQYF. CDR3 DNA sequence: TGTGCCAGCAGTTACCTGGGTTCTACCTACGAGCAGTACTTC.

The chain uses TRBV7-2 and TRBJ2-3; TRBD2 is a possible D gene (6 bases). Germline V gene lookup returns CDR1 SGHTA and CDR2 FQGNSA. The CDR3 extends over 15 amino acids. Trimming stripped 1 base from V and 6 bases from J, with 14 bases between. The CDR3 reads CASSLGIAVMDTQYF. The CDR3 region has the DNA TGTGCCAGCAGCTTAGGAATAGCGGTCATGGATACGCAGTATTTT.

The chain joins TRBV3-1 to TRBJ2-5; D tentatively reads TRBD1 or TRBD2 (6 bases each). The DNA end favors TRBJ2-1, so the J call may be wrong. The CDR3 totals 15 residues. Per the germline V gene, CDR1 is LGHDT and CDR2 is YNNKEL (reference sequence). The CDR3 nucleotides are TGTGCCAGCAGCCAAGGTAACAGGGTCCGGGAGACCCAGTTCTTC. Protein: CASSQGNRVRETQFF.

This clonotype was found once. Germline and junction disagree at one end, which may indicate a read error. This rearrangement joins TRBV20-1 to TRBJ1-2; maybe TRBD1 (5 bases). The CDR3 loop spans 16 amino acids. The germline V gene has CDR1 DFQATT and CDR2 SNEGSKA (reference sequence). The CDR3 protein is CSTSPGTTSLTSGYTF. In nucleotides, the CDR3 is TGCAGTACTAGCCCGGGGACGACCTCCCTCACGTCTGGCTACACCTTC.

This clonotype was counted only a few times. The chain links TRBV5-5 to TRBJ2-2; 10 bases align to TRBD2. In germline, CDR1 is SGHKS, CDR2 YYEKEE (reference sequence). The CDR3 loop spans 13 amino acids. V shed 9 bases and J 1 base; nucleotides not matched to a gene: 0. CDR3 bases: TGTGCCACTAGCGGGGGGAACACCGGGGAGCTGTTTTTT. This translates into CATSGGNTGELFF.